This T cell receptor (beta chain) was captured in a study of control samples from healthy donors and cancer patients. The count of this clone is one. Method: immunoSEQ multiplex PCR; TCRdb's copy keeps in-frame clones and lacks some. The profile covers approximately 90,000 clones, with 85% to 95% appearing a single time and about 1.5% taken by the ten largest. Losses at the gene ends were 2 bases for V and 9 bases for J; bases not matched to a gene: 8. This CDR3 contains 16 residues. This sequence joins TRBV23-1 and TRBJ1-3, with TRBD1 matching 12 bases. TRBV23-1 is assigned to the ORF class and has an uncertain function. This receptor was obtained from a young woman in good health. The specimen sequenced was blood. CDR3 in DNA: TGCGCCAGCAGTCAAAGGGGGGACAGGGGGCTTTTCACCATATATTTT. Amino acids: CASSQRGDRGLFTIYF.